This is a list of T cell receptor beta chains from one sample in a study of T cell repertoires in cytomegalovirus infection. Each CDR3 protein gets one entry after TCRdb re-called the reads with MiXCR. The sample yields around 350,000 distinct CDR3 sequences, around a sixth seen once. Specimen: PBMCs. The receptors were gathered from a human donor in good health (CMV status not recorded). Some clones in this sample may be carry-over from other donors' samples. CDR3s include the opening cysteine and the closing phenylalanine or tryptophan. A D gene is named only where the DNA matches it firmly. Rows may omit the clone size; those that give it use once, few, many or a size class.

V gene	CDR3 length	J gene	clone size	D gene	CDR3 DNA	CDR3 protein
TRBV7-8	14	TRBJ2-7	.	TRBD2	TGTGCCAGCAGCTTAGCAGGCGGGGGTGGCGAGCAGTACTTC	CASSLAGGGGEQYF
TRBV7-2	16	TRBJ1-2	.	.	TGTGCCAGCAGCTTAGGTCGGAGGAGGGTTTCCTATGGCTACACCTTC	CASSLGRRRVSYGYTF
TRBV19	15	TRBJ2-1	few	TRBD2	TGTGCCAGTAGTACAACTAGCGGGGACTACAATGAGCAGTTCTTC	CASSTTSGDYNEQFF
TRBV29-1	13	TRBJ1-1	.	TRBD1	TGCAGCGTTCGTCCGGGACAGCATACCATAGCTTTCTTT	CSVRPGQHTIAFF
TRBV2	15	TRBJ1-2	.	.	TGTGCCAGCAGTGAAGGGGGGGGGAGAGACTATGGCTACACCTTC	CASSEGGGRDYGYTF
TRBV7-2	16	TRBJ2-7	many	TRBD2	TGTGCCAGCAGCAGGACTAGCGACATGAACTCCTACGAGCAGTACTTC	CASSRTSDMNSYEQYF
TRBV18	15	TRBJ2-2	many	TRBD1	TGTGCCAGCTCAGACGGGACAGGGTACACCGGGGAGCTGTTTTTT	CASSDGTGYTGELFF
TRBV12-3/TRBV12-4	22	TRBJ2-1	many	TRBD2	TGTGCCAGCAGTCCTAACTTTTCCCCGGGACTAGCGGGAAGAGAACGCCTGGGGGAGCAGTTCTTC	CASSPNFSPGLAGRERLGEQFF
TRBV12-3/TRBV12-4	14	TRBJ2-1	.	TRBD2	TGTGCCACCCTGGACCAGCGGGGTTACAATGAGCAGTTCTTC	CATLDQRGYNEQFF
TRBV5-1	14	TRBJ2-1	.	.	TGCGCCAGCAGCTCAACAGGGACGGGCAATGAGCAGTTCTTC	CASSSTGTGNEQFF
TRBV28	11	TRBJ1-2	many	.	TGTGCCAGCAGTAGACAAGGCAAATGCGCCTTC	CASSRQGKCAF
TRBV28	11	TRBJ2-1	many	TRBD1	TGTGCCAGCAGCCGGACAGGACTGCAGTTCTTC	CASSRTGLQFF
TRBV5-1	15	TRBJ1-3	few	TRBD1	TGCGCCAGCAGCTTGGGAGACAGGGCTGGAAACACCATATATTTT	CASSLGDRAGNTIYF
TRBV7-8	17	TRBJ2-7	many	TRBD2	TGTGCCAGCACCGCCGGGACTAGCGGGGGAAGAGCCTACGAGCAGTACTTC	CASTAGTSGGRAYEQYF
TRBV7-8	15	TRBJ2-7	few	TRBD2	TGTGCCAGCAGCTCAACGAGAGGACTAGCGCACGAGCAGTACTTC	CASSSTRGLAHEQYF
TRBV6-1	15	TRBJ1-5	many	.	TGTGCCACCTCTGAGACCCCAGGTTCCAATCAGCCCCAGCATTTT	CATSETPGSNQPQHF
TRBV12-3/TRBV12-4	16	TRBJ1-1	many	.	TGTGCCAGCAGTTTAGTGGGGGTCACGCAGAACACTGAAGCTTTCTTT	CASSLVGVTQNTEAFF
TRBV19	13	TRBJ1-2	.	.	TGTGCCAGTACCGGGGACGGAAACTATGGCTACACCTTC	CASTGDGNYGYTF
TRBV7-2	14	TRBJ2-3	many	.	TGTGCCAGCAGCTACTATCCAGGAGTAGATACGCAGTATTTT	CASSYYPGVDTQYF
TRBV5-6	11	TRBJ2-1	few	.	TGTGCCAGCAGCTTGTTCTATGAGCAGTTCTTC	CASSLFYEQFF
TRBV15	15	TRBJ1-2	.	TRBD1	TGTGCCACCAGCACTGACTACAGGGGGCTGGATGGCTACACCTTC	CATSTDYRGLDGYTF
TRBV19	15	TRBJ1-5	few	TRBD1	TGTGCCAGTAGTAGGGACAGGGAAGGGAATCGGCCCCAGCATTTT	CASSRDREGNRPQHF
TRBV4-2	13	TRBJ1-2	.	.	TGTGCCAGCAGCCAAGACGCTAACTATGGCTACACCTTC	CASSQDANYGYTF
TRBV20-1	14	TRBJ1-5	few	.	TGCAGTGCTAGCGACGACTTGGGCAATCAGCCCCAGCATTTT	CSASDDLGNQPQHF
TRBV2	14	TRBJ2-7	.	TRBD1	TGTGCCAGCAAGGGGACAGAAAGCTCCTACGAGCAGTACTTC	CASKGTESSYEQYF
TRBV6-1	13	TRBJ2-5	many	TRBD2	TGTGCCAGCAGTTATGGGGGAGGGGAGACCCAGTACTTC	CASSYGGGETQYF